The 20 T cell receptor beta chains given below trace back to one sample, sequenced in a study of T-cell reconstitution after alpha-beta-depleted transplantation in children. Unique molecular identifiers were built into the TCRbeta library. TCRdb recomputed calls from the PCR reads with MiXCR, one row per CDR3 protein. The sample has approximately 520,000 distinct CDR3 sequences; around a third are singletons. Here the sequenced sample was PBMCs from the stem cell graft donor, taken from the stem cell graft. These receptors came from a human donor who donated a stem cell graft to a child with aplastic anemia.

The rearrangement joins TRBV7-2 to TRBJ2-1; D is uncertain. CDR1 and CDR2 (germline): SGHTA, FQGNSA. This CDR3 is 13 amino acids long. V lost 5 bases to trimming and J lost 6 bases, with 11 bases between them. Here the CDR3 reads CASSVFESNEQFF. CDR3 nucleotide sequence: TGTGCCAGCAGCGTATTCGAAAGCAATGAGCAGTTCTTC.

This chain uses TRBV29-1 with TRBJ1-3; D perhaps matches TRBD1 (5 bases). Germline CDR1 SQVTM, CDR2 ANQGSEA. The V gene lost 5 bases and the J gene lost 0 bases, with 14 bases spanning the gap. The CDR3 is 15 amino acids. This CDR3 reads CSVLSPGGSGNTIYF. CDR3 nucleotides: TGCAGCGTTCTCTCTCCGGGGGGCTCTGGAAACACCATATATTTT.

This clonotype was observed a handful of times. The rearrangement uses TRBV28 and TRBJ2-7; 11 nucleotides align to TRBD1. From germline, CDR1 is MDHEN and CDR2 SYDVKM. The CDR3 runs to 17 residues. Unmatched junction bases numbered 8, after V lost 4 bases and J lost 0 bases. CDR3 in amino acids: CASSSRRDRGYSYEQYF. The CDR3 nucleotides are TGTGCCAGCAGTTCCCGACGGGACAGGGGGTACTCCTACGAGCAGTACTTC.

The CDR3 DNA is TGTGCCAGCAGCCCTCCCGGACTAGCGGAGAAAGAGACCCAGTACTTC. This codes for CASSPPGLAEKETQYF. The chain couples TRBV12-3 or TRBV12-4 to TRBJ2-5, with 10 bases aligning to TRBD2. There are 16 residues in the CDR3. J gave up 3 bases and V 6 bases, and 10 bases lay outside the gene matches.

The chain carries TRBV5-1 and TRBJ1-1; 7 bases line up with TRBD1. CDR3 length equals 16 residues. V shed 0 bases, J shed 6 bases, and the junction held 11 bases outside the gene matches. Germline V lookup: CDR1 SGHRS, CDR2 YFSETQ. CDR3 in amino acids: CASSLDRGVPHSEAFF. The CDR3 coding sequence is TGCGCCAGCAGCTTGGACAGGGGAGTTCCTCACTCTGAAGCTTTCTTT. Looking up the rest from reference TRBV5-1 and TRBJ1-1 gives the full variable domain: KAGVTQTPRYLIKTRGQQVTLSCSPISGHRSVSWYQQTPGQGLQFLFEYFSETQRNKGNFPGRFSGRQFSNSRSEMNVSTLELGDSALYLCASSLDRGVPHSEAFFGQGTRLTVV.

The V gene is TRBV18, the J gene TRBJ2-1; D tentatively reads TRBD1 or TRBD2 (5 bases each). Germline V gene data show CDR1 as KGHSH and CDR2 as LQKENI. The ends were cut back, 6 bases at V and 5 bases at J, with 14 bases in the middle. The CDR3 runs 14 residues. CDR3 region: CASSPGTSDNEQFF. The CDR3 DNA reads as TGTGCCAGCTCTCCCGGGACGAGCGACAATGAGCAGTTCTTC.

The chain links TRBV18 to TRBJ1-2, with D maybe TRBD1 (5 bases). The CDR3 sequence is 16 residues long. In germline, CDR1 is KGHSH, CDR2 LQKENI. V gave up 4 bases and J gave up 7 bases, with 22 bases separating them. CDR3: CASSHTDSSVAGGYTF. The DNA of the CDR3 is TGTGCCAGCTCACACACCGACAGTTCAGTGGCAGGTGGCTACACCTTC.

This clonotype was found a few times. J is TRBJ2-1 and V is TRBV29-1; 11 bases align to TRBD2. CDR3 size: 15 residues. The junction had 13 bases not matched to a gene; V was cut back by 5 bases and J by 10 bases. Germline V gene sequence: CDR1 SQVTM, CDR2 ANQGSEA. The CDR3 DNA sequence: TGCAGCGTTACGATGACTAGCGGGAACATAGGGGAGCAGTTCTTC. Translating gives CSVTMTSGNIGEQFF.

This sequence joins TRBV25-1 and TRBJ2-3; no firm D call. The germline V gene has CDR1 MGHDK and CDR2 SYGVNS. The CDR3 spans 15 residues. Trimming removed 3 bases at V and 4 bases at J, with 14 bases between. The CDR3 bases are TGTGCCAGCAGTGAGCCAGGTCTACTGGCAGATACGCAGTATTTT. Residues: CASSEPGLLADTQYF.

The CDR3 reads CATSDPGTGDNEQFF. The CDR3 DNA reads TGTGCCACCAGTGATCCCGGGACAGGGGACAATGAGCAGTTCTTC. The chain combines TRBV24-1 with TRBJ2-1; 10 positions agree with TRBD1. The V segment lost 3 bases and the J segment 5 bases; nucleotides outside the gene matches: 3. From germline, CDR1 is KGHDR and CDR2 SFDVKD. This CDR3 region has 15 residues.

This chain links TRBV10-3 with TRBJ1-4; D might be TRBD1 (6 bases). This CDR3 has 15 residues. V was trimmed by 6 bases and J by 5 bases, leaving 16 bases between them. Per germline, CDR1 ENHRY and CDR2 SYGVKD. In DNA, the CDR3 is TGTGCCATCAGCGAGACAGGCCTCGGAAATGAAAAACTGTTTTTT. Encoded protein: CAISETGLGNEKLFF.

The chain is built from TRBV30 and TRBJ1-2; D remains ambiguous. Germline values: CDR1 GTSNPN, CDR2 SVGIG (reference sequence). V lost 0 bases to trimming and J lost 5 bases, with 16 bases between them. This CDR3 has 15 residues. For the CDR3, the DNA is TGTGCCTGGAGTGTAACAGCTGACGATCCATATGGCTACACCTTC. Translating gives CAWSVTADDPYGYTF.

The sample holds a few counts of this clonotype. The rearrangement joins TRBV5-1 to TRBJ2-1, with TRBD2 matching over 7 bases. CDR3 length equals 15 residues. Germline CDR1 reads SGHRS; CDR2 reads YFSETQ. V lost 4 bases, J lost 7 bases, and 11 bases stayed unmatched. In DNA form, the CDR3 reads TGCGCCAGCAGCCCCTGGGGGGAGGGCCCGAATGAGCAGTTCTTC. As protein: CASSPWGEGPNEQFF.

The J gene is TRBJ2-1, the V gene TRBV6-1, with D possibly being TRBD1 (6 bases). V lost 7 bases to trimming and J lost 9 bases, with 10 bases between them. Germline-derived CDR1 and CDR2 are MNHNS and SASEGT. CDR3 length: 11 residues. CDR3 nucleotide sequence: TGTGCCAGCATACTAGGGGGTGAGCAGTTCTTC. It is translated as CASILGGEQFF.

This clonotype showed up just a few times. J is TRBJ1-1 and V is TRBV20-1, with 7 bases aligning to TRBD1. In germline, CDR1 is DFQATT, CDR2 SNEGSKA (reference sequence). This CDR3 spans 14 amino acids. The trim removed 6 bases at V and 4 bases at J, leaving 11 bases unmatched. The CDR3 protein is CSAPGEGAATEAFF. The CDR3 nucleotides read TGCAGTGCCCCGGGGGAGGGGGCAGCCACTGAAGCTTTCTTT.

This clonotype was counted a few times. The gene calls are TRBV5-1 and TRBJ1-1; 7 bases map to TRBD1. The CDR3 is 14 residues long. The germline V gene has CDR1 SGHRS and CDR2 YFSETQ. Unmatched junction bases numbered 5, after V lost 3 bases and J lost 3 bases. The CDR3 region has the DNA TGCGCCAGCAGCTCCCAGGGGGTAGACACTGAAGCTTTCTTT. Translated: CASSSQGVDTEAFF.

The chain recombines TRBV9 with TRBJ2-3; D may match TRBD1 or TRBD2 (5 bases each). CDR1 is SGDLS and CDR2 is YYNGEE in the germline V gene. Trimming removed 0 bases from V and 5 bases from J, with 13 bases in between. CDR3 length: 15 residues. The CDR3 region is CASSVGDGAIDTQYF. The CDR3 bases are TGTGCCAGCAGCGTAGGGGACGGGGCTATAGATACGCAGTATTTT.

This clonotype was recorded a few times. V gene TRBV20-1 combines with J gene TRBJ1-1; D call uncertain. The V end lost 5 bases, the J end lost 0 bases, and 10 bases lay between the germline ends. This CDR3 is built from 13 residues. Germline CDR1 reads DFQATT; CDR2 reads SNEGSKA (reference sequence). The CDR3 spells CSAYDGLNTEAFF. CDR3 sequence (DNA): TGCAGTGCTTACGACGGCCTGAACACTGAAGCTTTCTTT.

This sequence joins TRBV4-3 and TRBJ1-4, with D unclear. This CDR3 region has 15 residues. Per germline, CDR1 LGHNA and CDR2 YSLEER. Trimming removed 1 base from V and 8 bases from J, with 14 bases in between. The CDR3 sequence is CASSQVSGSREKLFF. DNA for the CDR3: TGCGCCAGCAGCCAAGTTAGCGGCAGTAGGGAAAAACTGTTTTTT.

This clonotype turned up a few times. The gene calls are TRBV29-1 and TRBJ2-1; TRBD2 agrees at 10 bases. The CDR3 totals 18 residues. Looked up from germline, CDR1 is SQVTM and CDR2 is ANQGSEA. The J segment lost 12 bases and the V segment lost 6 bases, leaving 26 bases of the junction unmatched. CDR3 in amino acids: CSVDGLRTSGWGWDVQFF. The DNA for the CDR3 is TGCAGCGTCGATGGACTACGGACTAGCGGATGGGGGTGGGATGTGCAGTTCTTC.